Listed here are 26 T cell receptor beta chains from one sample, sequenced in a study of cytomegalovirus exposure and HLA in healthy donors. Data came from immunoSEQ multiplex PCR; TCRdb stores just in-frame clones and leaves some out. This repertoire shows 150,000 to 160,000 clones, just over 85% found once; its top ten account for 2% to 2.5%. Sequenced sample: PBMCs. The origin of the receptors is a human donor in good health.

The chain employs TRBV2 and TRBJ2-2; 8 nucleotides match TRBD1. The J segment lost 3 bases and the V segment lost 6 bases, leaving 6 bases of the junction unmatched. Germline assignment: CDR1 SNHLY and CDR2 FYNNEI. The CDR3 consists of 15 residues. The CDR3 DNA is TGTGCCAGCAGCCCTGACAGGGGCTACACCGGGGAGCTGTTTTTT. The encoded protein is CASSPDRGYTGELFF. The full variable domain, completed using reference TRBV2 and TRBJ2-2, is EPEVTQTPSHQVTQMGQEVILRCVPISNHLYFYWYRQILGQKVEFLVSFYNNEISEKSEIFDDQFSVERPDGSNFTLKIRSTKLEDSAMYFCASSPDRGYTGELFFGEGSRLTVL.

V and J are TRBV10-1 and TRBJ2-2; 7 bases map to TRBD1. V trimming: 4 bases; J trimming: 3 bases; junction bases outside the gene matches: 14. CDR3 length: 18 residues. Germline V gene sequence: CDR1 WNHNN, CDR2 SYGVQD (reference sequence). This CDR3 is CASSVSYVTGHHTGELFF. CDR3 sequence (DNA): TGCGCCAGCAGTGTATCCTATGTGACAGGGCATCACACCGGGGAGCTGTTTTTT.

The chain links TRBV10-3 to TRBJ2-1; TRBD2 agrees at 14 bases. The CDR3 sequence is 14 residues long. Germline values: CDR1 ENHRY, CDR2 SYGVKD. V shed 7 bases, J shed 6 bases, and the junction held 2 bases outside the gene matches. CDR3 bases: TGTGCCATCAAGACTAGCGGGAGGGCCAATGAGCAGTTCTTC. This encodes CAIKTSGRANEQFF.

The CDR3 DNA sequence: TGTGCCAGCAGCCAAGGGATATCGGGACAGATGACGCAGTATTTT. Encoded protein: CASSQGISGQMTQYF. The J gene is TRBJ2-3, the V gene TRBV14; TRBD1 aligns across 7 bases. There are 15 residues in the CDR3. The V segment lost 1 base and the J segment 9 bases; nucleotides outside the gene matches: 10. Germline V gene lookup returns CDR1 SGHDN and CDR2 FVKESK.

The chain joins TRBV7-9 to TRBJ2-7; 7 bases align to TRBD1. This CDR3 has 18 residues. V dropped 5 bases and J dropped 0; count of bases not matched to a gene: 16. Germline V lookup: CDR1 SEHNR, CDR2 FQNEAQ (reference sequence). CDR3 residues: CASSPRSRESGGSYEQYF. CDR3 sequence (DNA): TGTGCCAGCAGCCCCCGGAGTCGCGAGTCAGGGGGCTCCTACGAGCAGTACTTC.

The CDR3 DNA is TGCGCCAGCAGCCAAGATCCGGATACCGGGACAGGGGTAAACATTCAGTACTTC. Its protein is CASSQDPDTGTGVNIQYF. This chain uses TRBV4-1 with TRBJ2-4, with TRBD1 matching over 10 bases. The V gene's germline CDR1 is MGHRA and CDR2 YSYEKL. The trim removed 0 bases at V and 6 bases at J, leaving 11 bases unmatched. The CDR3 runs to 18 residues.

Only a few counts were recorded for this clone. V and J are TRBV18 and TRBJ2-7; TRBD2 might be the D (6 bases). The germline V and J ends were trimmed by 3 bases and 5 bases, with 11 bases remaining between them. Germline CDR1 and CDR2: KGHSH and LQKENI. The CDR3 runs 13 residues. The CDR3 sequence is CASSPGGGDEQYF. As DNA, the CDR3 is TGTGCCAGCTCACCTGGGGGAGGCGACGAGCAGTACTTC. The entire variable domain, with the rest obtained from reference TRBV18 and TRBJ2-7, is as follows: NAGVMQNPRHLVRRRGQEARLRCSPMKGHSHVYWYRQLPEEGLKFMVYLQKENIIDESGMPKERFSAEFPKEGPSILRIQQVVRGDSAAYFCASSPGGGDEQYFGPGTRLTVT.

The gene calls are TRBV6-6 and TRBJ2-1; D is possibly TRBD1 (5 bases). This CDR3 comprises 11 residues. Looked up from germline, CDR1 is MNHNY and CDR2 is SVGAGI (reference sequence). V shed 7 bases and J shed 5 bases, with 6 bases lying between them. The CDR3 sequence: CASMDNNEQFF. The CDR3 DNA reads as TGTGCCAGCATGGACAACAATGAGCAGTTCTTC.

The chain joins TRBV30 to TRBJ1-1; 7 bases line up with TRBD1. This CDR3 contains 12 residues. The J segment lost 10 bases and the V segment lost 1 base, leaving 6 bases of the junction unmatched. CDR1 is GTSNPN, CDR2 SVGIG, per germline (reference sequence). CDR3 in amino acids: CAWSAGQGVAFF. The CDR3 nucleotides are TGTGCCTGGAGTGCCGGGCAGGGGGTAGCTTTCTTT.

This chain uses TRBV4-1 with TRBJ1-5; D perhaps matches TRBD1 (5 bases). Trimming cost V 3 bases and J 2 bases, with 11 bases left between them. Germline lookup yields CDR1 MGHRA and CDR2 YSYEKL. The CDR3 length is 15 residues. The CDR3 region is CASSQAGLGNQPQHF. The CDR3 DNA reads as TGCGCCAGCAGCCAGGCAGGGCTTGGCAATCAGCCCCAGCATTTT.

The V gene is TRBV28, the J gene TRBJ2-7; 7 bases are shared with TRBD1. The CDR3 length is 15 residues. The V gene's germline CDR1 is MDHEN and CDR2 SYDVKM. The trim removed 4 bases at V and 4 bases at J, leaving 10 bases unmatched. The chain's CDR3 is CASSYRRGGGYEQYF. Written as DNA, the CDR3 is TGTGCCAGCAGTTACCGCAGAGGGGGCGGTTACGAGCAGTACTTC.

The chain carries TRBV30 and TRBJ2-7; D gene ambiguous. Per the germline V gene, CDR1 is GTSNPN and CDR2 is SVGIG (reference sequence). There are 12 residues in the CDR3. V was pared by 1 base and J by 1 base, with 5 bases between. The CDR3 DNA follows: TGTGCCTGGAGTGCCCGTTCCTACGAGCAGTACTTC. It translates to CAWSARSYEQYF.

The chain recombines TRBV2 with TRBJ2-2; TRBD1 aligns across 7 bases. CDR3 length equals 15 residues. Germline V gene data show CDR1 as SNHLY and CDR2 as FYNNEI. V shed 3 bases, J shed 1 base, and the junction held 2 bases outside the gene matches. The DNA of the CDR3 is TGTGCCAGCAGTGATCGGACAGGGAACACCGGGGAGCTGTTTTTT. Translating gives CASSDRTGNTGELFF.

The V gene is TRBV7-9, the J gene TRBJ1-1, with a weak D call TRBD1 (6 bases). The germline V gene encodes CDR1 SEHNR and CDR2 FQNEAQ (reference sequence). CDR3 length equals 13 residues. Trimming left V 6 bases short and J 3 bases short, with 11 bases between. In DNA, the CDR3 is TGTGCCAGCAGACAGGGACCGGACACTGAAGCTTTCTTT. It translates to CASRQGPDTEAFF.

J is TRBJ1-5 and V is TRBV28; possibly TRBD1 for D (6 bases). Trimming removed 5 bases at V and 1 base at J, with 9 bases between. The germline gives CDR1 MDHEN, CDR2 SYDVKM. This CDR3 is 14 amino acids long. Here the CDR3 reads CASSTGLSNQPQHF. The CDR3 bases are TGTGCCAGCAGTACAGGGTTAAGCAATCAGCCCCAGCATTTT. Together with reference TRBV28 and TRBJ1-5, the CDR3 gives the full variable domain: DVKVTQSSRYLVKRTGEKVFLECVQDMDHENMFWYRQDPGLGLRLIYFSYDVKMKEKGDIPEGYSVSREKKERFSLILESASTNQTSMYLCASSTGLSNQPQHFGDGTRLSIL.

The rearrangement joins TRBV9 to TRBJ1-2; possible D gene TRBD1, 6 bases. The CDR3 loop spans 14 amino acids. V dropped 3 bases and J dropped 4 bases, with 13 bases sitting between them. Germline V gene data show CDR1 as SGDLS and CDR2 as YYNGEE. The CDR3 region is CASSGTRGAYGYTF. CDR3 nucleotide sequence: TGTGCCAGCAGCGGAACGCGGGGGGCCTATGGCTACACCTTC.

The V and J genes are TRBV9 and TRBJ2-5; 10 bases are a match to TRBD1. The V gene's germline CDR1 is SGDLS and CDR2 YYNGEE. The V gene end was trimmed by 1 base and the J gene end by 6 bases; junction bases not matched to a gene: 9. The CDR3 sequence is 16 residues long. CDR3: CASSVSWDRGEKTQYF. The CDR3 DNA reads TGTGCCAGCAGCGTAAGTTGGGACAGGGGCGAGAAGACCCAGTACTTC.

The chain joins TRBV19 to TRBJ1-3; 7 bases align to TRBD1. This CDR3 contains 15 residues. Germline V lookup: CDR1 LNHDA, CDR2 SQIVND (reference sequence). The junction had 8 bases not matched to a gene; V was cut back by 9 bases and J by 0 bases. The DNA of the CDR3 is TGTGCCAGCCAACGGCCAGGGGGCTCTGGAAACACCATATATTTT. Translation gives CASQRPGGSGNTIYF. Using reference TRBV19 and TRBJ1-3 for the parts outside the CDR3, the full variable domain is DGGITQSPKYLFRKEGQNVTLSCEQNLNHDAMYWYRQDPGQGLRLIYYSQIVNDFQKGDIAEGYSVSREKKESFPLTVTSAQKNPTAFYLCASQRPGGSGNTIYFGEGSWLTVV.

This chain links TRBV15 with TRBJ2-7; 10 nucleotides match TRBD2. Unmatched junction bases numbered 7, after V lost 1 base and J lost 10 bases. Germline CDR1 is LNHNV and CDR2 is YYDKDF (reference sequence). This CDR3 is 14 amino acids long. This chain's CDR3 is CATSRGLAGAIQYF. The CDR3, as DNA: TGTGCCACCAGCAGAGGCCTAGCGGGAGCGATTCAGTACTTC.

The table lists this clone with a few counts. V usage is TRBV6-6 and J usage is TRBJ1-6; 7 nucleotides agree with TRBD1. The CDR3 is made up of 14 amino acids. CDR1 and CDR2 from the germline V gene are MNHNY and SVGAGI (reference sequence). The V and J ends lost 8 bases and 7 bases, in that order; junction bases with no gene match: 8. The CDR3 is CASAPATGNSPLHF. As DNA, the CDR3 is TGTGCCAGCGCTCCTGCGACAGGGAATTCACCCCTCCACTTT.

This chain joins TRBV15 and TRBJ1-2, with 7 bases aligning to TRBD1. The CDR3 extends over 15 amino acids. Germline values: CDR1 LNHNV, CDR2 YYDKDF (reference sequence). With V trimmed by 5 bases and J by 3 bases, 9 bases remained unmatched. The CDR3 DNA is TGTGCCACCAGCGCGCGACAGGGATGGGACTATGGCTACACCTTC. Protein: CATSARQGWDYGYTF. The full variable domain, rest sourced from reference TRBV15 and TRBJ1-2, is DAMVIQNPRYQVTQFGKPVTLSCSQTLNHNVMYWYQQKSSQAPKLLFHYYDKDFNNEADTPDNFQSRRPNTSFCFLDIRSPGLGDTAMYLCATSARQGWDYGYTFGSGTRLTVV.

The chain is built from TRBV5-1 and TRBJ2-2, with a weak D call TRBD1 (5 bases). Germline V gives CDR1 SGHRS, CDR2 YFSETQ. This CDR3 region has 14 residues. The V end lost 4 bases, the J end lost 5 bases, and 12 bases lay between the germline ends. The CDR3 here is CASSVSGWTGELFF. CDR3 in DNA: TGCGCCAGCAGCGTTTCAGGGTGGACCGGGGAGCTGTTTTTT.

This chain uses TRBV2 with TRBJ2-7; 11 bases agree with TRBD2. CDR3 length: 18 residues. V was pared by 4 bases and J by 5 bases, with 16 bases of the junction left unmatched. CDR1 and CDR2 from the germline V gene are SNHLY and FYNNEI. CDR3 residues: CASSVLLPTSGVRDEQYF. In nucleotides, the CDR3 is TGTGCCAGCAGTGTCCTCTTACCGACTAGCGGGGTCCGCGACGAGCAGTACTTC. The full variable domain, its missing parts supplied by reference TRBV2 and TRBJ2-7, is EPEVTQTPSHQVTQMGQEVILRCVPISNHLYFYWYRQILGQKVEFLVSFYNNEISEKSEIFDDQFSVERPDGSNFTLKIRSTKLEDSAMYFCASSVLLPTSGVRDEQYFGPGTRLTVT.

The chain recombines TRBV7-9 with TRBJ1-2, with a weak D call TRBD1 (5 bases). The CDR3 has 13 amino acids. CDR1 SEHNR and CDR2 FQNEAQ come from the germline V gene (reference sequence). The germline V and J ends were trimmed by 9 bases and 1 base, with 12 bases remaining between them. In DNA form, the CDR3 reads TGTGCCAGTTCGGCGGGACGTAACTATGGCTACACCTTC. This codes for CASSAGRNYGYTF.

The chain links TRBV28 to TRBJ2-7; tentatively, D is TRBD2 (6 bases). The CDR3 consists of 14 residues. The V and J ends lost 11 bases and 0 bases respectively, with 17 bases between them. Germline lookup yields CDR1 MDHEN and CDR2 SYDVKM. The CDR3 reads CAASNGGVSYEQYF. The CDR3 nucleotides read TGTGCCGCGAGTAATGGAGGGGTCTCCTACGAGCAGTACTTC.

V gene TRBV6-5 combines with J gene TRBJ1-2; weak D call: TRBD1 (5 bases). CDR3 length: 14 residues. V shed 5 bases and J shed 7 bases, with 17 bases lying between them. From germline, CDR1 is MNHEY and CDR2 SVGAGI. CDR3 nucleotides: TGTGCCAGCAGTGAGGAGGGACCGACTTTTGGCTACACCTTC. It yields the protein CASSEEGPTFGYTF.